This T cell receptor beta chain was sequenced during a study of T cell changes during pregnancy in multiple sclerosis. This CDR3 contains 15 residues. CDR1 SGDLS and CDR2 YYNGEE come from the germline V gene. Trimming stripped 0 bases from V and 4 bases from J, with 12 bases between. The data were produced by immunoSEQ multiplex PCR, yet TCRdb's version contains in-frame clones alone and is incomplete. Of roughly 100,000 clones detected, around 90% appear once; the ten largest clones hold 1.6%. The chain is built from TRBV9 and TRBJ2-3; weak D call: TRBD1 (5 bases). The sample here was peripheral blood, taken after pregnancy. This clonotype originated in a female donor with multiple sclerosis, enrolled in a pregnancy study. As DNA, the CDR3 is TGTGCCAGCAGCGTAGCGGGTAGGGGTGCAGATACGCAGTATTTT. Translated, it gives CASSVAGRGADTQYF. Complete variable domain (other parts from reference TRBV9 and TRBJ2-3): DSGVTQTPKHLITATGQRVTLRCSPRSGDLSVYWYQQSLDQGLQFLIQYYNGEERAKGNILERFSAQQFPDLHSELNLSSLELGDSALYFCASSVAGRGADTQYFGPGTRLTVL.